A selection of T cell receptor beta chains follows, all from one sample in a study of post-analysis software for immune sequencing data. TCRdb called the PCR reads again in MiXCR, with one record for every CDR3 protein. The sample records approximately 350,000 distinct CDR3 sequences, roughly 35% being singletons. Sequencing was done on a sample of blood. The origin of the receptors is a girl under 18 with multiple sclerosis. The CDR3 runs from the conserved cysteine through the conserved F or W. Rows give clone size only sometimes, using once, few, many, or a class for an expanded clone.

length: 17; size: NA; V: TRBV11-2; J: TRBJ2-1; CDR3: CASSLDSWDEAYNEQFF
length: 17; size: few; V: TRBV9; J: TRBJ2-1; CDR3: CASSAPRFGGAYNEQFF
length: 15; size: few; V: TRBV12-3/TRBV12-4; J: TRBJ1-2; CDR3: CASSPLPVQDGGYTF
length: 13; size: NA; V: TRBV18; J: TRBJ2-3; CDR3: CASSPVPTDTQYF
length: 12; size: few; V: TRBV10-3; J: TRBJ2-7; CDR3: CAISLEGREQYF
length: 14; size: few; V: TRBV12-3/TRBV12-4; J: TRBJ2-5; CDR3: CASSSNRGRETQYF
length: 13; size: NA; V: TRBV20-1; J: TRBJ2-3; CDR3: CSARGAHTDTQYF
length: 17; size: few; V: TRBV11-2; J: TRBJ2-1; CDR3: CASSSPRLAGPYNEQFF
length: 15; size: NA; V: TRBV5-1; J: TRBJ2-1; CDR3: CASTLGTGNYNEQFF
length: 19; size: NA; V: TRBV4-2; J: TRBJ2-3; CDR3: CASSQEETSGGSSTDTQYF
length: 15; size: once; V: TRBV4-1; J: TRBJ2-7; CDR3: CASSQQLSGGYEQYF
length: 15; size: NA; V: TRBV3-1; J: TRBJ1-2; CDR3: CASSHPITGRHGYTF
length: 15; size: NA; V: TRBV9; J: TRBJ2-3; CDR3: CASSVRQGVTDTQYF
length: 17; size: NA; V: TRBV4-2; J: TRBJ2-4; CDR3: CASSQEAVTGAKNIQYF
length: 12; size: few; V: TRBV6-6; J: TRBJ2-3; CDR3: CASSYSPDTQYF
length: 16; size: few; V: TRBV18; J: TRBJ2-7; CDR3: CASSPAGLAGTYEQYF
length: 15; size: NA; V: TRBV20-1; J: NA; CDR3: CSARASSPPHNEQYF
length: 14; size: NA; V: TRBV6-1; J: TRBJ2-1; CDR3: CASSALAGGQDEFF
length: 13; size: few; V: TRBV12-3/TRBV12-4; J: TRBJ1-1; CDR3: CASSLGTAYEAFF
length: 18; size: few; V: TRBV4-1; J: TRBJ2-1; CDR3: CASSQGVEGRGFHNEQFF
length: 16; size: NA; V: TRBV5-1; J: TRBJ2-1; CDR3: CASSLYRGETYNEQFF
length: 13; size: few; V: TRBV7-7; J: TRBJ2-5; CDR3: CASSSFREETQYF
length: 14; size: NA; V: TRBV6-6; J: TRBJ2-3; CDR3: CASSYTGSPDTQYF
length: 14; size: NA; V: TRBV4-3; J: TRBJ2-1; CDR3: CASSQGTGGNEQFF
length: 17; size: NA; V: TRBV6-1; J: TRBJ2-1; CDR3: CASSEGWALSSYNEQFF
length: 13; size: few; V: TRBV10-2; J: TRBJ1-1; CDR3: CARGQGPLAEAFF
length: 15; size: NA; V: TRBV7-9; J: TRBJ2-7; CDR3: CASSSAYRGRHEQYF
length: 17; size: few; V: TRBV4-1; J: TRBJ1-2; CDR3: CASSQVAQRTLYYGYTF
length: 14; size: few; V: TRBV20-1; J: TRBJ1-5; CDR3: CSAQRGGAGQPQHF
length: 15; size: NA; V: TRBV7-8; J: TRBJ2-3; CDR3: CASLDPFFRTDTQYF
length: 15; size: NA; V: TRBV7-9; J: TRBJ2-3; CDR3: CASSLAQLSTDTQYF
length: 17; size: few; V: TRBV3-1; J: TRBJ2-2; CDR3: CASSHSRDRVSGGELFF
length: 13; size: NA; V: TRBV7-7; J: TRBJ2-1; CDR3: CASSSDRYNEQFF
length: 15; size: NA; V: TRBV12-3/TRBV12-4; J: TRBJ1-4; CDR3: CASSFGAATNEKLFF
length: 11; size: few; V: TRBV6-5; J: TRBJ2-7; CDR3: CASTDRVSQYF
length: 15; size: NA; V: TRBV6-4; J: TRBJ2-3; CDR3: CATSSAGGTEDTQYF
length: 12; size: NA; V: TRBV7-2; J: TRBJ2-7; CDR3: CASSPEGVEQYF
length: 13; size: few; V: TRBV7-3; J: TRBJ2-7; CDR3: CASSLSDRAEQYF
length: 15; size: few; V: TRBV4-1; J: TRBJ1-4; CDR3: CASSPSTGRNEKLFF
length: 14; size: few; V: TRBV5-1; J: TRBJ2-7; CDR3: CASSLESRVYEQYF
length: 19; size: NA; V: TRBV27; J: TRBJ1-4; CDR3: CASSLLAVTGGGANEKLFF
length: 18; size: NA; V: TRBV29-1; J: TRBJ2-3; CDR3: CSVEDRRAQSAPTDTQYF
length: 12; size: few; V: TRBV29-1; J: TRBJ1-2; CDR3: CSVRGTAYGYTF
length: 13; size: NA; V: TRBV29-1; J: TRBJ1-1; CDR3: CSVEWDRGIEAFF
length: 14; size: few; V: TRBV24-1; J: TRBJ1-2; CDR3: CATSDPPKEYGYTF
length: 15; size: NA; V: TRBV5-1; J: TRBJ1-1; CDR3: CASSLGGAGDTEAFF
length: 15; size: few; V: TRBV7-2; J: TRBJ1-5; CDR3: CASSFRTGSNQPQHF
length: 13; size: NA; V: TRBV6-5; J: TRBJ2-1; CDR3: CASSPTLGNEQFF
length: 18; size: NA; V: TRBV4-2; J: TRBJ1-2; CDR3: CASSQDFRGIVANYGYTF
length: 14; size: NA; V: TRBV27; J: TRBJ1-2; CDR3: CASSAHRANYGYTF
length: 17; size: NA; V: TRBV11-2; J: TRBJ2-1; CDR3: CAARPAGGLRSYNEQFF
length: 14; size: many; V: TRBV7-3; J: TRBJ2-5; CDR3: CASSRDRGGETQYF